The 16 T cell receptor beta chains below were found in one sample sequenced in a study of tumor and adjacent non-tumor tissue in lung cancer. A modified ARM-PCR protocol with three rounds of nested PCR amplified TCRbeta. In TCRdb, the multiplex PCR reads were re-called with MiXCR into one record per CDR3 protein. The table records some 200,000 distinct CDR3 sequences, 70% to 75% of them present only once. The template was RNA from unsorted bulk tissue. The sample taken for sequencing was lung tumor tissue. Receptors were obtained from a man in his sixties with non-small cell lung cancer.

V is TRBV20-1 and J is TRBJ2-1, with 11 bases matching TRBD2. The germline V gene has CDR1 DFQATT and CDR2 SNEGSKA (reference sequence). V shed 8 bases and J 0 bases; nucleotides not matched to a gene: 12. This CDR3 is 17 amino acids long. The CDR3 protein is CSTATGTSGSSYNEQFF. In DNA form, the CDR3 reads TGCAGTACCGCCACAGGGACTAGCGGAAGCTCCTACAATGAGCAGTTCTTC.

This clonotype was seen repeatedly, ten times or more. The V call is TRBV4-1, the J call TRBJ2-4; D might be TRBD2 (6 bases). Trimming pared 2 bases from V and 4 bases from J, leaving 24 bases between. Germline loops: CDR1 MGHRA, CDR2 YSYEKL. The CDR3 has 19 residues. In DNA, the CDR3 is TGCGCCAGCAGCCAAAAGATCCCCGGACAATGGGCGGGAAAAAACATTCAGTACTTC. Its protein is CASSQKIPGQWAGKNIQYF.

On this clonotype: This sequence may be a read error, since a much larger clone differs from it by one base. The J gene is TRBJ1-5, the V gene TRBV20-1; unclear D gene. CDR1 is DFQATT, CDR2 SNEGSKA, per germline (reference sequence). The CDR3 is 15 residues long. Trimming pared 2 bases from V and 11 bases from J, leaving 22 bases between. Here the CDR3 reads CSARPQDTQSATQHF. The CDR3 DNA reads as TGCAGTGCTAGACCCCAGGATACTCAATCAGCGACCCAGCATTTT.

V and J are TRBV28 and TRBJ2-2, with 8 bases matching TRBD2. The trim removed 11 bases at V and 0 bases at J, leaving 11 bases unmatched. Germline CDR1 MDHEN, CDR2 SYDVKM. The CDR3 spans 16 residues. The CDR3: CASRLAGLANTGELFF. CDR3 coding DNA: TGTGCCTCCAGGCTAGCGGGTCTCGCGAACACCGGGGAGCTGTTTTTT.

This clonotype was counted once. The missing conserved phenylalanine or tryptophan at the end of this CDR3 makes a read error likely. This chain links TRBV6-5 with TRBJ1-1, with 7 nucleotides matching TRBD1. This CDR3 has 12 amino acids. Germline CDR1 reads MNHEY; CDR2 reads SVGAGI. J was trimmed by 8 bases and V by 8 bases; bases with no gene match: 8. The CDR3, as DNA: TGTGCCAGCGGTTCGGCCAGGGGGGAAGCTTTCATT. As protein: CASGSARGEAFI.

This clonotype was found once. V and J are TRBV30 and TRBJ1-6, with 9 bases matching TRBD1. Unmatched junction bases numbered 7, after V lost 7 bases and J lost 9 bases. Germline CDR1 is GTSNPN and CDR2 is SVGIG (reference sequence). The CDR3 runs 13 residues. The CDR3 loop reads CASWTGDPSPLHF. The CDR3 DNA reads TGTGCCTCGTGGACAGGGGACCCTTCACCCCTCCACTTT.

With regard to this clonotype: A much bigger clone sits one base away, suggesting this may be a read error. The gene calls are TRBV29-1 and TRBJ2-7; D is uncertain. Germline V CDR1 and CDR2: SQVTM, ANQGSEA. Trimming stripped 2 bases from V and 1 base from J, with 9 bases between. The CDR3 length is 13 residues. CDR3 in DNA: TGCAGCGTTGAACTGCCGCATTCCTACGAGCAGTACTTC. Translating gives CSVELPHSYEQYF.

With respect to this clonotype: A junction end diverges from the germline sequence, so it may reflect a read error. The chain recombines TRBV20-1 with TRBJ1-2; maybe TRBD1 (6 bases). The CDR3 consists of 13 residues. Looked up from germline, CDR1 is DFQATT and CDR2 is SNEGSKA (reference sequence). For the CDR3, the DNA is TGTAGTTCTAGAGATATAGGGGGCTATGGCTACACCTTC. Encoded protein: CSSRDIGGYGYTF.

A few counts support this clonotype. The chain employs TRBV6-5 and TRBJ1-2; perhaps TRBD1 as D (5 bases). The CDR3 sequence is 15 residues long. Germline V CDR1 and CDR2: MNHEY, SVGAGI. V was clipped by 0 bases and J by 2 bases, with 10 bases between them. CDR3 sequence (DNA): TGTGCCAGCAGTTACTCGTACGACAGAAACTATGGCTACACCTTC. Its translation: CASSYSYDRNYGYTF.

Only a few counts were recorded for this clonotype. Possible read error: a much larger clone is one base away. This chain joins TRBV20-1 and TRBJ1-1, with TRBD1 as a possible D gene (6 bases). CDR1 is DFQATT and CDR2 is SNEGSKA in the germline V gene (reference sequence). The CDR3 runs 12 residues. CDR3 sequence (DNA): TGCAGTGCTAGGGGGGGGGACACTGGAGCTTTCTTT. Encoded protein: CSARGGDTGAFF.

This chain connects TRBV7-9 to TRBJ2-5, with D uncertain. The CDR3 is 15 residues long. Germline CDR1 SEHNR, CDR2 FQNEAQ (reference sequence). V was trimmed by 5 bases and J by 0 bases, leaving 13 bases between them. The CDR3 here is CASSLYSVNQETQYF. Written as DNA, the CDR3 is TGTGCCAGCAGCCTTTACAGCGTAAACCAAGAGACCCAGTACTTC.

A word on this clonotype: This clone may be a read error of a much larger clone one base away. V gene TRBV13 combines with J gene TRBJ1-6; D is perhaps TRBD1 (6 bases). Germline CDR1 reads PRHDT; CDR2 reads FYEKMQ (reference sequence). The CDR3 has 14 amino acids. The ends were cut back, 3 bases at V and 9 bases at J, with 12 bases in the middle. The CDR3 nucleotides are TGTGCCAGCAGCTTGGAAAGGGGGGCTTCACCCCTCCACTTT. Translated, it gives CASSLERGASPLHF.

This clonotype was counted once. The junction departs from germline at one end; a sequencing error may be responsible. V usage is TRBV11-1 and J usage is TRBJ2-1; D might be TRBD2 (6 bases). The CDR3 is 17 residues long. Germline CDR1 reads SGHAT; CDR2 reads FQDESV (reference sequence). CDR3 DNA sequence: TGTGCCAGCAGCTTATCTAGGCTAGTGGGAGGCAACAATGAGCAGCTCTTC. Protein: CASSLSRLVGGNNEQLF.

This clonotype came up a few times. The rearrangement uses TRBV12-3 or TRBV12-4 and TRBJ2-6; D is possibly TRBD2 (5 bases). Trimming pared 6 bases from V and 4 bases from J, leaving 19 bases between. The CDR3 contains 17 residues. The CDR3, as DNA: TGTGCCAGCAGCCCTCAAGGACTGGCATCGGGGGCCAACGTCCTGACTTTC. It encodes CASSPQGLASGANVLTF.

Notes on this clonotype: This could be a read error, since a much larger clone is one nucleotide away. V is TRBV11-2 and J is TRBJ2-5; D unclear. CDR3 length: 16 residues. Trimming took 4 bases from V and 2 from J, leaving 17 bases between them. Looked up from germline, CDR1 is SGHAT and CDR2 is FQNNGV. Here the CDR3 reads CASSSGVRTSQETQYF. The DNA for the CDR3 is TGTGCCAGCAGCTCAGGAGTACGAACTTCTCAAGAGACCCAGTACTTC.

This chain links TRBV20-1 with TRBJ2-7; weak D call: TRBD2 (5 bases). Germline V CDR1 and CDR2: DFQATT, SNEGSKA (reference sequence). V lost 0 bases and J lost 2, with 14 bases in between. The CDR3 spans 15 residues. The CDR3 coding sequence is TGCAGTGCTAGAGATGGGGTAGCGTCCACCTACGAGCAGTACTTC. Its protein product is CSARDGVASTYEQYF.